The 20 T cell receptor beta chains in this list originate from one sample, sequenced in a study of shared clonotypes between healthy human individuals. Assay used: immunoSEQ multiplex PCR; TCRdb lists only in-frame clones, some missing. Here the sample spans hundreds of thousands of clones, 90% to 97% being singletons. Naive CD8 cells, CD45RO-negative and positively selected for CCR7, excluded terminally differentiated effector memory CD45RA+ cells. The sequencing input was naive CD8+ T cells sorted from blood. These receptors originate from a man aged 25 to 45 in good health.

Details on this clone: The same CDR3 is also encoded by other DNA sequences in this sample. The genes are TRBV5-4 and TRBJ2-7; 7 nucleotides line up with TRBD2. With 4 bases clipped from V and 4 bases from J, the junction kept 8 bases outside the gene matches. The germline V gene encodes CDR1 SGHNT and CDR2 YYREEE (reference sequence). The CDR3 consists of 14 residues. In nucleotides, the CDR3 is TGTGCCAGCAGCGCTAGCGGCAGCCCGTACGAGCAGTACTTC. Residues: CASSASGSPYEQYF.

The chain recombines TRBV11-2 with TRBJ2-2; perhaps TRBD1 as D (6 bases). This CDR3 region has 16 residues. V was trimmed by 5 bases and J by 4 bases, leaving 17 bases between them. The germline V gene encodes CDR1 SGHAT and CDR2 FQNNGV. The CDR3, as DNA: TGTGCCAGCAGCCCACAGGGACGATGGGGCACCGGGGAGCTGTTTTTT. This codes for CASSPQGRWGTGELFF.

As concerns this clone: The same CDR3 arises from other DNA sequences in this sample as well. The J gene is TRBJ1-5, the V gene TRBV15; a possible D gene is TRBD1 (5 bases). Germline-derived CDR1 and CDR2 are LNHNV and YYDKDF (reference sequence). The CDR3 is made up of 15 amino acids. V gave up 0 bases and J gave up 4 bases, with 10 bases separating them. The CDR3, as DNA: TGTGCCACCAGCAGAGACCTGGGACGGAATCAGCCCCAGCATTTT. Protein: CATSRDLGRNQPQHF.

J is TRBJ2-7 and V is TRBV18; TRBD1 is a possible D gene (5 bases). The CDR3 consists of 15 residues. V lost 3 bases, J lost 1 base, and 13 bases lay in between. Germline loops: CDR1 KGHSH, CDR2 LQKENI. The CDR3 sequence: CASSPRQGRSYEQYF. Here the CDR3 DNA reads TGTGCCAGCTCACCCAGGCAGGGTCGATCCTACGAGCAGTACTTC.

This clone was observed a single time. This chain links TRBV29-1 with TRBJ2-5; 10 bases fit TRBD2. CDR1 is SQVTM, CDR2 ANQGSEA, per germline. The length of the CDR3 is 14 residues. V trimming: 6 bases; J trimming: 2 bases; junction bases outside the gene matches: 6. CDR3 nucleotide sequence: TGCAGCGTCGCCGGACTAGCGGAACAAGAGACCCAGTACTTC. Protein: CSVAGLAEQETQYF.

The rearrangement joins TRBV27 to TRBJ2-3; D remains ambiguous. V was trimmed by 5 bases and J by 0 bases, leaving 9 bases between them. In germline, CDR1 is MNHEY, CDR2 SMNVEV (reference sequence). The CDR3 covers 14 residues. CDR3 loop: CASSGYYSTDTQYF. CDR3 sequence (DNA): TGTGCCAGCAGTGGATACTATAGCACAGATACGCAGTATTTT.

V usage is TRBV20-1 and J usage is TRBJ2-5, with 8 nucleotides matching TRBD2. V dropped 0 bases and J dropped 13; count of bases not matched to a gene: 4. The CDR3 has 11 residues. Germline V CDR1 and CDR2: DFQATT, SNEGSKA (reference sequence). The CDR3 loop is CSARDVLAGYF. CDR3 nucleotide sequence: TGCAGTGCTAGAGATGTGCTAGCGGGGTACTTC.

V gene TRBV5-1 combines with J gene TRBJ2-1; possible D gene TRBD1, 5 bases. V dropped 5 bases and J dropped 0 bases, with 9 bases sitting between them. Germline CDR1 reads SGHRS; CDR2 reads YFSETQ. This CDR3 contains 14 residues. CDR3 sequence reads: CASRDRRSYNEQFF. CDR3 nucleotide sequence: TGCGCCAGCAGAGACAGACGCTCCTACAATGAGCAGTTCTTC.

The chain couples TRBV7-9 to TRBJ2-1; no clear D. Trimming stripped 3 bases from V and 2 bases from J, with 5 bases between. CDR3 length: 13 amino acids. Germline V gives CDR1 SEHNR, CDR2 FQNEAQ (reference sequence). The CDR3 nucleotides are TGTGCCAGCAGCTTTCAGGCCTACAATGAGCAGTTCTTC. The encoded protein is CASSFQAYNEQFF.

The V and J genes are TRBV7-8 and TRBJ2-3; D unresolved. Germline loops: CDR1 SGHVS, CDR2 FQNEAQ. The CDR3 is 14 amino acids. Trimming took off 1 base at V and 2 bases at J, with 7 bases between the two ends. The CDR3 coding sequence is TGTGCCAGCAGCTTAGACGACAACACAGATACGCAGTATTTT. Protein: CASSLDDNTDTQYF.

The V gene is TRBV15, the J gene TRBJ2-7; 8 nucleotides align to TRBD2. CDR1 LNHNV and CDR2 YYDKDF come from the germline V gene (reference sequence). This CDR3 has 16 amino acids. J gave up 6 bases and V 1 base, and 11 bases lay outside the gene matches. The CDR3 spells CATSRGTGTSRREQYF. The CDR3 bases are TGTGCCACCAGCAGAGGGACCGGGACTAGTCGTCGCGAGCAGTACTTC.

J is TRBJ1-5 and V is TRBV27, with TRBD1 as a possible D gene (5 bases). Germline V lookup: CDR1 MNHEY, CDR2 SMNVEV (reference sequence). The ends were cut back, 3 bases at V and 0 bases at J, with 9 bases in the middle. The CDR3 has 15 residues. The DNA for the CDR3 is TGTGCCAGCAGTTTGGGGCAGCCTAGCAATCAGCCCCAGCATTTT. It is translated as CASSLGQPSNQPQHF.

V is TRBV14 and J is TRBJ2-7; 9 nucleotides line up with TRBD1. The CDR3 consists of 13 residues. V lost 4 bases, J lost 4 bases, and 2 bases stayed unmatched. Germline V gene lookup returns CDR1 SGHDN and CDR2 FVKESK. The CDR3 DNA follows: TGTGCCAGCAGCCCCGGGACAGGGTACGAGCAGTACTTC. Protein sequence: CASSPGTGYEQYF.

V and J are TRBV4-1 and TRBJ2-7, with a tentative D call TRBD2 (6 bases). Per germline, CDR1 MGHRA and CDR2 YSYEKL. Between the trimmed V and J ends, which lost 0 bases and 2 bases, there was a span of 14 bases. This CDR3 is built from 16 residues. Written as DNA, the CDR3 is TGCGCCAGCAGCCAAGACAGTAGCGGACCTACCTACGAGCAGTACTTC. Encoded protein: CASSQDSSGPTYEQYF.

This clone was observed once. The rearrangement uses TRBV11-2 and TRBJ2-1, with 8 bases fitting TRBD2. The trim removed 0 bases at V and 0 bases at J, leaving 4 bases unmatched. CDR1 SGHAT and CDR2 FQNNGV come from the germline V gene. The CDR3 length is 17 residues. DNA of the CDR3: TGTGCCAGCAGCTTAGATAGAAGCGGGAGCTCCTACAATGAGCAGTTCTTC. It translates to CASSLDRSGSSYNEQFF.

The chain has TRBV11-2 and TRBJ2-2; the match to TRBD2 covers 13 bases. CDR1 is SGHAT and CDR2 is FQNNGV in the germline V gene. With 0 bases clipped from V and 7 bases from J, the junction kept 5 bases outside the gene matches. The CDR3 has 17 residues. This CDR3 is CASSLELAGGPHGELFF. As DNA, the CDR3 is TGTGCCAGCAGCTTAGAACTAGCGGGAGGGCCACACGGGGAGCTGTTTTTT.

As regards this clone: The sample carries other DNA sequences with the same CDR3. The chain recombines TRBV27 with TRBJ2-7; no firm D call. The CDR3 sequence is 14 residues long. Trimming cost V 0 bases and J 0 bases, with 6 bases left between them. Germline assignment: CDR1 MNHEY and CDR2 SMNVEV (reference sequence). As DNA, the CDR3 is TGTGCCAGCAGTTTATCAGTGAGCTCCTACGAGCAGTACTTC. Translated, it gives CASSLSVSSYEQYF.

The CDR3 DNA is TGTGCCAGCAGTCGACTAGCGGGAGTGGGTGGGGCCAACGTCCTGACTTTC. Translating it yields CASSRLAGVGGANVLTF. This chain links TRBV2 with TRBJ2-6; 12 nucleotides line up with TRBD2. The germline gives CDR1 SNHLY, CDR2 FYNNEI. Trimming removed 5 bases from V and 3 bases from J; junction bases left unmatched: 5. The CDR3 totals 17 residues.

This clone appeared a single time. V gene TRBV4-3 combines with J gene TRBJ2-1, with a weak D call TRBD2 (6 bases). V dropped 0 bases and J dropped 5 bases, with 23 bases sitting between them. CDR1 and CDR2 from the germline V gene are LGHNA and YSLEER. This CDR3 has 19 residues. Here the CDR3 reads CASSQDLPGVARLHNEQFF. The DNA for the CDR3 is TGCGCCAGCAGCCAAGATTTGCCGGGGGTAGCGAGACTTCACAATGAGCAGTTCTTC.

The chain recombines TRBV5-4 with TRBJ2-7, with D perhaps matching TRBD2 (6 bases). CDR1 is SGHNT, CDR2 YYREEE, per germline (reference sequence). V lost 0 bases to trimming and J lost 2 bases, with 15 bases between them. The CDR3 spans 16 residues. CDR3 region: CASSLGRDGGPYEQYF. CDR3 in DNA: TGTGCCAGCAGCTTGGGCCGGGACGGGGGACCCTACGAGCAGTACTTC.